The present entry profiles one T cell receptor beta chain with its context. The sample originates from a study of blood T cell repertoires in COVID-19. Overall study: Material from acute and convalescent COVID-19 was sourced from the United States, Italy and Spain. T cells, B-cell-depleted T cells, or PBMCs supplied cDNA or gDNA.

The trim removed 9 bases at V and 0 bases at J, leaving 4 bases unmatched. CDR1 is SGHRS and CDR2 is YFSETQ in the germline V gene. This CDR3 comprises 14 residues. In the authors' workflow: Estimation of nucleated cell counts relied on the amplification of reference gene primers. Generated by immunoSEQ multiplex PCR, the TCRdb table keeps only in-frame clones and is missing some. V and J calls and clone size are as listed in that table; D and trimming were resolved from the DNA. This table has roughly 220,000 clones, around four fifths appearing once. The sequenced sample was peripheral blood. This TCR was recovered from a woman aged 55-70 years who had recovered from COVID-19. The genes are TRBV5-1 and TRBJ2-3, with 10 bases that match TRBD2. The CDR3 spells CATKRGGSTDTQYF. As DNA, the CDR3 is TGCGCCACCAAGCGGGGGGGCAGCACAGATACGCAGTATTTT.